Shown below are 20 T cell receptor beta chains from a single sample sequenced in a study of vaccination effects on CD4 cells after COVID-19. For these receptors, no antigen is known. An approximately 10-day culture period preceded the isolation of CD4+ T cells. Their SARS-CoV-2 infection, verified by PCR, occurred between March and December 2020. All participants had two doses of either the BNT162b2 or mRNA-1273 vaccine. The data were produced by immunoSEQ multiplex PCR, yet TCRdb's version contains in-frame clones alone and is incomplete. This sample has around 50,000 clones, with around 70% found just once. The source material was CD4+ T cells from PBMCs cultured without peptide, sampled after COVID-19 vaccination. The receptors come from a human donor who had a prior SARS-CoV-2 infection.

V is TRBV18 and J is TRBJ2-4; D perhaps matches TRBD1 (6 bases). CDR1 and CDR2 from the germline V gene are KGHSH and LQKENI. V was trimmed by 6 bases and J by 8 bases, leaving 17 bases between them. CDR3 length: 14 residues. In DNA form, the CDR3 reads TGTGCCAGCTCGCCCATAGGGGGTCGGGACATTCAGTACTTC. Its translation: CASSPIGGRDIQYF.

This sequence joins TRBV9 and TRBJ2-1; 8 nucleotides match TRBD2. The CDR3 contains 15 residues. With V trimmed by 2 bases and J by 6 bases, 7 bases remained unmatched. Germline V gene sequence: CDR1 SGDLS, CDR2 YYNGEE. The CDR3 loop reads CASSVRAGTSNEQFF. The CDR3 nucleotides are TGTGCCAGCAGCGTTCGAGCCGGGACTAGCAATGAGCAGTTCTTC.

The count of this clone is one. V and J are TRBV19 and TRBJ1-1; D not certain. Germline CDR1 reads LNHDA; CDR2 reads SQIVND (reference sequence). Trimming removed 5 bases at V and 0 bases at J, with 7 bases between. The CDR3 has 13 amino acids. Written as DNA, the CDR3 is TGTGCCAGTAGTCGAACTTTGAACACTGAAGCTTTCTTT. Its protein is CASSRTLNTEAFF.

V usage is TRBV28 and J usage is TRBJ2-3, with D uncertain. V dropped 7 bases and J dropped 3 bases, with 11 bases sitting between them. Per germline, CDR1 MDHEN and CDR2 SYDVKM. The length of the CDR3 is 13 residues. The CDR3 loop is CASIPPGTDTQYF. CDR3 nucleotides: TGTGCCAGCATCCCCCCCGGGACAGATACGCAGTATTTT.

This rearrangement joins TRBV14 to TRBJ1-1; D not resolved. The germline CDR1 and CDR2 sequences are SGHDN and FVKESK. This CDR3 is 14 amino acids long. The V gene lost 0 bases and the J gene lost 2 bases, with 7 bases spanning the gap. CDR3 nucleotides: TGTGCCAGCAGCCAAGAGTGGGGTAACACTGAAGCTTTCTTT. It codes for CASSQEWGNTEAFF.

This chain uses TRBV3-1 (or the pseudogene TRBV3-2) with TRBJ1-1; possible D gene TRBD1, 6 bases. The length of the CDR3 is 16 residues. V was shortened by 4 bases and J by 9 bases, with 24 bases between the two germline ends. CDR1 is LGHDT and CDR2 is YNNKEL in the germline V gene (reference sequence). The CDR3 bases are TGTGCCAGCAGCCTAAACGCTTGGGTGGGGGCAAAGAAAGCTTTCTTT. It specifies CASSLNAWVGAKKAFF.

This clone was recorded a few times. The chain has TRBV5-6 and TRBJ2-3, with 12 positions matching TRBD2. In germline, CDR1 is SGHDT, CDR2 YYEEEE. This CDR3 region has 19 residues. With 4 bases clipped from V and 4 bases from J, the junction kept 16 bases outside the gene matches. The CDR3 here is CASSTFHLRLAGDSDTQYF. In nucleotides, the CDR3 is TGTGCCAGCAGCACATTCCACCTCCGACTAGCGGGAGACTCAGATACGCAGTATTTT.

The chain couples TRBV7-8 to TRBJ1-5; 7 nucleotides line up with TRBD1. Losses at the gene ends were 0 bases for V and 7 bases for J; bases not matched to a gene: 3. The V gene's germline CDR1 is SGHVS and CDR2 FQNEAQ. The CDR3 consists of 14 residues. The CDR3 nucleotides are TGTGCCAGCAGCTTAGCGGCAGGGGGGCAGCCCCAGCATTTT. Protein: CASSLAAGGQPQHF.

The chain couples TRBV2 to TRBJ2-5; 10 nucleotides match TRBD2. Germline loops: CDR1 SNHLY, CDR2 FYNNEI. The CDR3 length is 14 residues. Trimming took 6 bases from V and 3 from J; bases not matched to a gene: 4. Written as DNA, the CDR3 is TGTGCCAGCAGGGAGCTAGCGGGGGAAGAGACCCAGTACTTC. Translation gives CASRELAGEETQYF.

The chain combines TRBV6-2 or TRBV6-3 with TRBJ2-2, with TRBD2 identical over 11 bases. The CDR3 spans 17 residues. Germline V gene data show CDR1 as MNHEY and CDR2 as SVGEGT. V shed 1 base and J 7 bases; nucleotides not matched to a gene: 8. The CDR3 is CASSYYLAGGPGGELFF. The CDR3 DNA follows: TGTGCCAGCAGTTACTATTTAGCGGGAGGGCCCGGCGGGGAGCTGTTTTTT.

The chain couples TRBV19 to TRBJ2-1; TRBD1 matches at 9 bases. Trimming at V came to 7 bases and at J to 7 bases, leaving 14 bases not matched to a gene. The CDR3 covers 16 residues. CDR1 is LNHDA and CDR2 is SQIVND in the germline V gene (reference sequence). This CDR3 is CASNNVGTGSFNEQFF. CDR3 nucleotides: TGTGCCAGTAATAATGTCGGGACAGGGTCCTTTAATGAGCAGTTCTTC.

A single count supports this clone. Here the CDR3 reads CASSKGQLNEKLFF. In DNA, the CDR3 is TGTGCCAGCAGCAAGGGACAGCTTAATGAAAAACTGTTTTTT. This rearrangement joins TRBV9 to TRBJ1-4, with 7 nucleotides matching TRBD1. From germline, CDR1 is SGDLS and CDR2 YYNGEE. The CDR3 loop spans 14 amino acids. Trimming at V came to 4 bases and at J to 4 bases, leaving 4 bases not matched to a gene.

The CDR3 protein is CASSKEVQETQYF. The CDR3 region has the DNA TGCGCCAGCAGCAAGGAGGTGCAAGAGACCCAGTACTTC. The chain recombines TRBV5-1 with TRBJ2-5, with a tentative D call TRBD2 (5 bases). The CDR3 runs to 13 residues. Trimming pared 4 bases from V and 2 bases from J, leaving 9 bases between. CDR1 is SGHRS, CDR2 YFSETQ, per germline.

This rearrangement joins TRBV11-3 to TRBJ2-3; D remains unclear. V lost 4 bases to trimming and J lost 4 bases, with 9 bases between them. The germline CDR1 and CDR2 sequences are SGHNT and YENEEA. The CDR3 runs to 13 residues. CDR3 sequence reads: CASSYSLSDTQYF. In DNA form, the CDR3 reads TGTGCCAGCAGCTATAGTCTCTCAGATACGCAGTATTTT.

This clone was recorded a few times. This rearrangement joins TRBV10-3 to TRBJ2-7; D may be TRBD1 (5 bases). The germline CDR1 and CDR2 sequences are ENHRY and SYGVKD. The CDR3 totals 14 residues. Trimming took 5 bases from V and 3 from J, leaving 14 bases between them. The CDR3 DNA follows: TGTGCCATCAGTAATCCCCGAGACAGCTACGAGCAGTACTTC. It encodes CAISNPRDSYEQYF.

V and J are TRBV11-2 and TRBJ1-1, with 10 positions matching TRBD1. The germline CDR1 and CDR2 sequences are SGHAT and FQNNGV. V shed 7 bases, J shed 0 bases, and the junction held 8 bases outside the gene matches. This CDR3 contains 16 residues. The CDR3 region has the DNA TGTGCCAGCATCGGGACAGGGGCCCTTATGAACACTGAAGCTTTCTTT. It yields the protein CASIGTGALMNTEAFF.

The J gene is TRBJ2-2, the V gene TRBV5-1; 7 nucleotides line up with TRBD2. The J segment lost 3 bases and the V segment lost 1 base, leaving 3 bases of the junction unmatched. The CDR3 spans 15 residues. Germline CDR1 and CDR2: SGHRS and YFSETQ. The CDR3 DNA follows: TGCGCCAGCAGCTTGCGAACTAGCGACACCGGGGAGCTGTTTTTT. Translation gives CASSLRTSDTGELFF.

In its sample, this clone was seen once. The chain joins TRBV13 to TRBJ2-5; 8 bases map to TRBD1. Germline V CDR1 and CDR2: PRHDT, FYEKMQ (reference sequence). This CDR3 is built from 14 residues. V shed 5 bases, J shed 5 bases, and the junction held 7 bases outside the gene matches. The CDR3 DNA sequence: TGTGCCAGCAGCCCAAGGACAGGGAGGGAGACCCAGTACTTC. The encoded protein is CASSPRTGRETQYF. Complete variable domain (other parts from reference TRBV13 and TRBJ2-5): AAGVIQSPRHLIKEKRETATLKCYPIPRHDTVYWYQQGPGQDPQFLISFYEKMQSDKGSIPDRFSAQQFSDYHSELNMSSLELGDSALYFCASSPRTGRETQYFGPGTRLLVL.

Only a few counts were recorded for this clone. The rearrangement links TRBV12-5 to TRBJ1-3, with D possibly matching TRBD1 (5 bases). This CDR3 contains 12 residues. The V end was cut by 5 bases, the J end by 12 bases, with 14 bases between. Germline lookup yields CDR1 LGHNT and CDR2 FRNRAP. The CDR3: CASGPHTGVIYF. The CDR3, as DNA: TGTGCTAGTGGTCCCCACACGGGGGTCATATATTTT.

This clone was recorded once. This chain connects TRBV9 to TRBJ2-1; 7 bases match TRBD2. From germline, CDR1 is SGDLS and CDR2 YYNGEE. The CDR3 runs to 16 residues. V was pared by 0 bases and J by 2 bases, with 5 bases of the junction left unmatched. CDR3 nucleotide sequence: TGTGCCAGCAGCGTAGGGGCTAGCGGCACCTACAATGAGCAGTTCTTC. Its translation is CASSVGASGTYNEQFF.